This section outlines one T cell receptor beta chain sequence together with its context. This clonotype was seen only a few times. Its antigen target is currently unknown. Per-nucleotide qualities are absent, and no much larger clonotype sits a single base away. From V the trimming removes 5 bases and from J it removes 7 bases, while the gene matches leave 15 bases of the junction unaccounted for. Including the terminal cysteine and phenylalanine, the CDR3 comprises 18 residues. The kept DNA is CDR3 alone, 54 bases in frame from the first base. From a lookup of the germline V gene, CDR1 and CDR2 are SGHTA and FQGNSA. This sample was included in a study of T-cell memory formation after mild COVID-19 (dated by TCRdb to about 2021). About the investigation overall: TCR sequence clusters from the two donors were largely donor specific. Longitudinal TCRalpha and TCRbeta repertoire sequencing tracked T-cell clones expanding and contracting after mild COVID-19 in two donors. The cohort comprised two young, previously healthy adult volunteers, one female and one male.

Sequenced using an Illumina NovaSeq 6000. Using 5'RACE with constant-segment primers, TCRalpha and TCRbeta cDNA libraries were constructed, with sample barcodes and unique molecular identifiers added in the process. RNA was extracted from every sample with Trizol reagent. Amplification of the libraries took two PCR steps, and the second step added a second sample barcode plus Illumina TruSeq adapters. Sequencing of libraries was performed on an Illumina NovaSeq with 2 x 150 bp paired-end reads. From the authors' description of their analysis: Demultiplexing of reads and collapsing into UMI-guided consensus sequences were performed with migec v1.2.7. With mixcr v2.1.11, UMI consensuses were aligned to TRA and TRB V and J templates and assembled into clonotypes. A clonotype was counted as expanded or contracted only if both edgeR and NoisET called the change significant, with noise models trained on biological replicates. For edgeR calls, the cutoffs were a false discovery rate-adjusted p below 0.01 and a log2 fold-change threshold of 1. As an exploratory analysis of dynamics, max-normalized trajectories of the 1000 most abundant clonotypes were examined by PCA with hierarchical clustering. Separately sequenced CD4+ and CD8+ repertoires were used to assign a CD4 or CD8 phenotype to each responding clone. TCRdb redid the processing of the public reads, applying fastp at Q25 and MiXCR, and retained in-frame beta chains. Rows with one shared CDR3 protein collapse into an entry with the most common genes and DNA. For this entry, the V and J calls and clone size follow TCRdb and not the study's own pipeline. The sample table holds around 60,000 distinct CDR3 sequences, of which 9% to 9.5% were seen once. Of the sample, roughly 1.2% falls within the top ten clones.

PBMCs were isolated by Ficoll-Paque density gradient centrifugation. Results and caveats for the whole study, not just this receptor: Whether the second-wave clones peaking on day 37 were SARS-CoV-2 specific was not confirmed. Contracting CD4+ clones were found mainly in CM and EM memory subsets, while CD8+ clones were enriched in EMRA. From day 15 to 85, contracting clones showed balanced CD4/CD8 phenotypes, whereas a second wave of clones that expanded from day 15 to 37 leaned towards CD4+. Only two mild cases were covered by the study, and larger cohorts that include severe cases with pre-infection samples were considered necessary. Some responding clones were detected in pre-infection memory, which suggested that pre-existing cross-reactive memory T cells had joined the SARS-CoV-2 response.

Sequenced input: PBMCs or a T cell subset sorted from them (not recorded which). The TCR was taken from a man between 18 and 29 years old who had mild COVID-19 (a few samples of this study predate the infection). The sample titles of this study are shuffled in the database, so cell type and time point are left out; the donor was told from shared clones. The receptor chain draws on TRBV7-2 and TRBJ2-2, and 11 junction bases match TRBD2. Here the CDR3 is given as CASSPRPTSGAWGGELFF. The sequenced DNA is TGTGCCAGCAGCCCCAGGCCGACTAGCGGGGCTTGGGGCGGGGAGCTGTTTTTT.